Here is one TCR beta chain with its context. Its antigen is as yet unknown. In making TCR cDNA, 5'RACE template switching added a universal primer site and UMIs to it. TCRdb processed the 5' RACE reads anew with MiXCR; each CDR3 protein has one entry. This table has about 630,000 distinct CDR3 sequences, over 9% appearing once. The data were taken from a study of T cells after yellow fever vaccination. Study findings and constraints: A limited proportion of clonotypes was detected within both the CD4 and CD8 compartments. Subsequent booster samples again held most clones from primary vaccination (around 96% CD4, about 90% CD8).

Trimming took off 4 bases at V and 10 bases at J, with 17 bases between the two ends. CDR3 length equals 15 residues. Germline values: CDR1 SEHNR, CDR2 FQNEAQ (reference sequence). The chain is built from TRBV7-9 and TRBJ1-6; D uncertain. The sequence was collected from a man in his thirties or forties who received the YFV17D yellow fever vaccine. The material sequenced was PBMCs, taken on the day of the yellow fever booster vaccination. The CDR3 loop reads CASSSEPPLGSPLHF. CDR3 in DNA: TGTGCCAGCAGCTCCGAGCCTCCGCTCGGGTCACCCCTCCACTTT.